This T cell receptor beta chain was recovered during a study of blood T cell repertoires in COVID-19. Across the whole study: Italy, Spain and the United States were the sources of the convalescent and acute COVID-19 samples. Nucleic acid was either cDNA or gDNA, and it came from T cells, B-cell-depleted T cells, or PBMCs.

In the source study's methods: Estimated nucleated cell counts came from reference gene primer amplification. Produced via immunoSEQ multiplex PCR; TCRdb's table is partial and in-frame only. That table is the source of V, J and clone size, and D and trimming were worked out from the DNA. The top ten hold under 10% of the sample, which has more than 85,000 clones, roughly 76% seen once. CDR1 is MDHEN, CDR2 SYDVKM, per germline. The CDR3 has 14 amino acids. V lost 6 bases to trimming and J lost 0 bases, with 12 bases between them. Only one count was recorded for this clone. The chain carries TRBV28 and TRBJ2-7; TRBD1 might be the D (6 bases). Specimen: peripheral blood. The TCR originated in an older woman with acute or convalescent COVID-19. This chain's CDR3 is CASRRQVASYEQYF. In DNA, the CDR3 is TGTGCCAGCAGGAGACAGGTAGCCTCCTACGAGCAGTACTTC.